The 25 T cell receptor beta chains reported below all come from one sample, sequenced in a study of prognosis after radiotherapy for stage I lung cancer (TCRdb year 2021). The sample was run on an Illumina HiSeq 3000. Two rounds of multiplex PCR on genomic DNA were used to amplify the TCR beta CDR3 region. The first PCR round used primers specific to each TRBV and TRBJ gene, and the primer sequences were filed in Chinese patent CN105087789A. In TCRdb, the public reads were trimmed at Q25 with fastp and aligned with MiXCR, with productive beta chains retained. For every CDR3 protein sequence, its rows merge into one entry that carries the most common genes and DNA. The sample table contains fewer than 25,000 distinct CDR3 sequences; only one count was recorded for roughly 55% of them. The ten most abundant clones make up 27% of the sample. The specimen was PBMCs, collected before or after stereotactic body radiation therapy (not recorded which). These receptors came from a donor over 45 with non-small cell lung cancer.

This sequence joins TRBV5-1 and TRBJ2-7, with D maybe TRBD2 (7 bases). The germline CDR1 and CDR2 sequences are SGHRS and YFSETQ. The V and J ends lost 4 bases and 5 bases respectively, with 25 bases between them. The CDR3 extends over 17 amino acids. CDR3 DNA: TGCGCCAGCAGCCCGCTGGGCGGGGGCTCTTTCAGCAACGAGCAGTACTTC. This encodes CASSPLGGGSFSNEQYF.

This clonotype is labeled medium-sized. This chain joins TRBV6-5 and TRBJ1-6; D ambiguous. V lost 0 bases, J lost 4 bases, and 10 bases lay in between. This CDR3 has 16 residues. CDR1 is MNHEY and CDR2 is SVGAGI in the germline V gene. CDR3 coding DNA: TGTGCCAGCAGTTACTCGAAGGCACAGTATAATTCACCCCTCCACTTT. It codes for CASSYSKAQYNSPLHF.

In this sample, this clonotype turned up a few times. This rearrangement joins TRBV7-9 to TRBJ1-2; D is unclear. Germline values: CDR1 SEHNR, CDR2 FQNEAQ (reference sequence). Trimming left V 1 base short and J 6 bases short, with 9 bases between. The CDR3 length is 13 residues. Here the CDR3 DNA reads TGTGCCAGCAGCTTAGTAGGTGGGGATGGCTACACCTTC. It is translated as CASSLVGGDGYTF.

This rearrangement joins TRBV5-1 to TRBJ2-2; D might be TRBD1 or TRBD2, each matching 6 bases. Trimming shortened V by 4 bases and J by 5 bases, and 21 bases separated the two germline ends. CDR3 length equals 17 residues. CDR1 is SGHRS, CDR2 YFSETQ, per germline. The CDR3 nucleotides read TGCGCCAGCAGCCCGACGGACGGGGGCTGGGGTACCGGGGAGCTGTTTTTT. Its protein is CASSPTDGGWGTGELFF.

This clonotype was detected ten times or more. The V call is TRBV7-2, the J call TRBJ2-5, with D perhaps given as TRBD1 or TRBD2 (6 bases each). Trimming took off 5 bases at V and 3 bases at J, with 13 bases between the two ends. The germline V gene encodes CDR1 SGHTA and CDR2 FQGNSA. The CDR3 is made up of 14 amino acids. The CDR3 coding sequence is TGTGCCAGCAGCGGGCGGGACATCGAAGAGACCCAGTACTTC. Translating gives CASSGRDIEETQYF.

The chain links TRBV7-6 to TRBJ2-1; D possibly corresponds to TRBD1 (6 bases). V lost 3 bases and J 0 bases, leaving 15 bases between the germline ends. CDR3 length: 17 residues. Germline loops: CDR1 SGHVS, CDR2 FNYEAQ. This chain's CDR3 is CASSFLGARSSYNEQFF. CDR3 nucleotides: TGTGCCAGCAGCTTTTTGGGGGCCCGTAGCTCCTACAATGAGCAGTTCTTC.

Worth noting for this clonotype: This likely stems from a read error, as it lies one base from a far larger clone. The chain uses TRBV11-3 and TRBJ2-7; TRBD2 matches at 10 bases. This CDR3 has 14 residues. Germline V lookup: CDR1 SGHNT, CDR2 YENEEA. CDR3 sequence: CVSSSESGRVEQYF. CDR3 DNA sequence: TGTGTCAGCAGCTCAGAGAGCGGGAGGGTCGAGCAGTACTTC.

The V call is TRBV29-1, the J call TRBJ2-7, with 9 positions matching TRBD2. J lost 5 bases, V lost 4 bases, and 9 bases had no gene match. The CDR3 runs to 14 residues. Looked up from germline, CDR1 is SQVTM and CDR2 is ANQGSEA. The CDR3 DNA sequence: TGCAGCGTTGCTAGGTCTAGCGGGAACCACGAGCAGTACTTC. Translation gives CSVARSSGNHEQYF.

This clonotype was counted many times. The chain uses TRBV7-2 and TRBJ1-1; TRBD1 aligns across 10 bases. V shed 5 bases, J shed 7 bases, and the junction held 7 bases outside the gene matches. Per germline, CDR1 SGHTA and CDR2 FQGNSA. This CDR3 region has 14 residues. Written as DNA, the CDR3 is TGTGCCAGCAGCGGGTGGACAGGGGGTGGTGAAGCTTTCTTT. This sequence encodes CASSGWTGGGEAFF.

This CDR3 is CATSRGPGLGGYTF. CDR3 bases: TGTGCCACCAGCAGAGGTCCTGGGCTTGGTGGCTACACCTTC. The chain joins TRBV15 to TRBJ1-2; no clear D. The CDR3 runs 14 residues. The V gene's germline CDR1 is LNHNV and CDR2 YYDKDF (reference sequence). V was shortened by 1 base and J by 7 bases, with 13 bases between the two germline ends.

On this clonotype: The junction differs from germline at one of its ends, possibly a read error. The rearrangement links TRBV6-1 to TRBJ1-1; no clear D gene. The CDR3 extends over 15 amino acids. Germline assignment: CDR1 MNHNS and CDR2 SASEGT. The CDR3 loop reads CANSPRRTEDTEAFF. As DNA, the CDR3 is TGTGCCAACAGTCCAAGGAGGACTGAGGACACTGAAGCTTTCTTT.

This sequence joins TRBV11-2 and TRBJ1-3; D not resolved. The germline gives CDR1 SGHAT, CDR2 FQNNGV. The CDR3 runs to 13 residues. V lost 2 bases to trimming and J lost 8 bases, with 10 bases between them. CDR3 sequence: CASSLWEEDTIYF. The CDR3 nucleotides are TGTGCCAGCAGCTTATGGGAGGAGGACACCATATATTTT.

By share, this clonotype ranks as medium-sized. The V gene is TRBV30, the J gene TRBJ1-2; no clear D gene. CDR3 length: 13 amino acids. Germline loops: CDR1 GTSNPN, CDR2 SVGIG (reference sequence). Trimming took off 2 bases at V and 5 bases at J, with 12 bases between the two ends. The CDR3 spells CAWSLTGQYGYTF. CDR3 nucleotides: TGTGCCTGGAGTCTGACCGGCCAGTATGGCTACACCTTC.

The chain links TRBV15 to TRBJ2-2; no clear D gene. The CDR3 covers 14 residues. Germline values: CDR1 LNHNV, CDR2 YYDKDF (reference sequence). Trimming pared 7 bases from V and 5 bases from J, leaving 14 bases between. CDR3: CATITFRNTGELFF. The DNA for the CDR3 is TGTGCCACCATCACTTTCAGGAATACCGGGGAGCTGTTTTTT.

This clonotype showed up many times. The rearrangement links TRBV5-5 to TRBJ1-5; 10 bases line up with TRBD1. J gave up 5 bases and V 2 bases, and 7 bases lay outside the gene matches. The CDR3 covers 16 residues. Germline V gives CDR1 SGHKS, CDR2 YYEKEE (reference sequence). The CDR3 is CASSLRMDRGDQPQHF. The CDR3 coding sequence is TGTGCCAGCAGCTTACGTATGGACAGGGGGGATCAGCCCCAGCATTTT.

V is TRBV5-1 and J is TRBJ2-4; no clear D gene. This CDR3 is built from 15 residues. Trimming left V 0 bases short and J 5 bases short, with 12 bases between. Looked up from germline, CDR1 is SGHRS and CDR2 is YFSETQ. The CDR3 loop is CASSLAPGGQNIQYF. CDR3 bases: TGCGCCAGCAGCTTGGCCCCGGGTGGCCAAAACATTCAGTACTTC.

Ten or more counts support this clonotype. The chain has TRBV28 and TRBJ2-3, with D tentatively TRBD2 (5 bases). Trimming took off 4 bases at V and 5 bases at J, with 16 bases between the two ends. Germline CDR1 MDHEN, CDR2 SYDVKM. This CDR3 has 15 amino acids. CDR3: CASSSTRIHIDTQYF. CDR3 in DNA: TGTGCCAGCAGTTCTACTAGGATTCATATAGATACGCAGTATTTT.

The chain links TRBV12-3 or TRBV12-4 to TRBJ2-3; the D is unclear. Trimming cost V 6 bases and J 2 bases, with 18 bases left between them. The CDR3 is made up of 16 amino acids. CDR3 sequence reads: CASSPIRRTITDTQYF. Written as DNA, the CDR3 is TGTGCCAGCAGCCCCATAAGGAGAACTATCACAGATACGCAGTATTTT.

To note about this clonotype: One base separates it from a far larger clone, so it is likely a read error. This chain links TRBV6-2 or TRBV6-3 with TRBJ2-1; 8 bases are shared with TRBD1. Losses at the gene ends were 5 bases for V and 5 bases for J; bases not matched to a gene: 8. This CDR3 spans 15 amino acids. CDR1 and CDR2 from the germline V gene are MNHEY and SVGEGT. CDR3 region: CASSDRGYRDNEQFF. In DNA, the CDR3 is TGTGCCAGCAGTGACAGGGGTTATAGAGACAATGAGCAGTTCTTC.

By sample fraction, this clonotype is medium-sized. As DNA, the CDR3 is TGTGCCAGCACCGTATCCGGGACAGGGGGCTACACCTTC. This translates into CASTVSGTGGYTF. The V call is TRBV6-1, the J call TRBJ1-2; 9 bases are shared with TRBD1. Losses at the gene ends were 7 bases for V and 8 bases for J; bases not matched to a gene: 8. Germline V gives CDR1 MNHNS, CDR2 SASEGT. The CDR3 contains 13 residues.

Many counts were recorded for this clonotype. The gene calls are TRBV29-1 and TRBJ2-3; 7 bases fit TRBD2. V gave up 7 bases and J gave up 4 bases; unmatched junction bases: 5. CDR1 is SQVTM, CDR2 ANQGSEA, per germline. The CDR3 spans 12 residues. In nucleotides, the CDR3 is TGCAGCGCTGTTGGGGGGGCAGATACGCAGTATTTT. It codes for CSAVGGADTQYF.

This clonotype was picked up many times. This rearrangement joins TRBV28 to TRBJ2-7, with 9 positions matching TRBD2. The CDR3 extends over 16 amino acids. Germline V gives CDR1 MDHEN, CDR2 SYDVKM. V trimming: 2 bases; J trimming: 3 bases; junction bases outside the gene matches: 8. CDR3 nucleotides: TGTGCCAGCAGTTTAGGCGGAGCGGGAGGAATCTACGAGCAGTACTTC. Protein: CASSLGGAGGIYEQYF.

This clonotype appeared once. This chain joins TRBV19 and TRBJ1-2; D is undetermined. The V and J ends lost 3 bases and 2 bases respectively, with 13 bases between them. This CDR3 is 15 amino acids long. CDR1 and CDR2 from the germline V gene are LNHDA and SQIVND (reference sequence). The CDR3 spells CASSIPSGSNYGYTF. In DNA, the CDR3 is TGTGCCAGTAGTATCCCTTCGGGGTCAAACTATGGCTACACCTTC.

Ten or more counts support this clonotype. The V and J genes are TRBV19 and TRBJ2-5; 9 bases fit TRBD2. The CDR3 loop spans 14 amino acids. Germline V gene sequence: CDR1 LNHDA, CDR2 SQIVND (reference sequence). With 8 bases clipped from V and 2 bases from J, the junction kept 6 bases outside the gene matches. This CDR3 is CASGSGRIQETQYF. As DNA, the CDR3 is TGTGCCAGTGGGAGCGGGAGGATTCAAGAGACCCAGTACTTC.

This clonotype qualifies as medium-sized. The V call is TRBV20-1, the J call TRBJ1-5; 10 bases are shared with TRBD1. Germline V gene lookup returns CDR1 DFQATT and CDR2 SNEGSKA (reference sequence). The V gene end was trimmed by 5 bases and the J gene end by 4 bases; junction bases not matched to a gene: 8. The CDR3 totals 15 residues. The CDR3 DNA sequence: TGCAGTGCTCAGCGGGACAGGGGTCGAAATCAGCCCCAGCATTTT. Translation: CSAQRDRGRNQPQHF.